This T cell receptor beta chain was observed in a study of blood T cells in healthy people across ages. For the second PCR, which ran for roughly 6 to 11 cycles, a sample-barcoded 5' primer and a J-beta primer mix were used. Via MiXCR, TCRdb re-called the 5' RACE reads, giving one row per CDR3 protein. The table shows about a million distinct CDR3 sequences, with around two fifths occurring only once. Whole-study findings and limits: Per million T cells, the diversity of TCR beta decreased roughly linearly as age advanced.

No fewer than 6 million PBMCs went into each sample. This clonotype was detected only a few times. Its cognate antigen is unknown. This CDR3 has 15 residues. V dropped 0 bases and J dropped 3; count of bases not matched to a gene: 5. Germline loops: CDR1 SGDLS, CDR2 YYNGEE. J is TRBJ1-2 and V is TRBV9, with TRBD1 matching 7 bases. The source material was blood. The origin of this receptor is a young man in good health. The CDR3 protein is CASSVGSGGDYGYTF. CDR3 in DNA: TGTGCCAGCAGCGTAGGATCAGGGGGGGACTATGGCTACACCTTC.